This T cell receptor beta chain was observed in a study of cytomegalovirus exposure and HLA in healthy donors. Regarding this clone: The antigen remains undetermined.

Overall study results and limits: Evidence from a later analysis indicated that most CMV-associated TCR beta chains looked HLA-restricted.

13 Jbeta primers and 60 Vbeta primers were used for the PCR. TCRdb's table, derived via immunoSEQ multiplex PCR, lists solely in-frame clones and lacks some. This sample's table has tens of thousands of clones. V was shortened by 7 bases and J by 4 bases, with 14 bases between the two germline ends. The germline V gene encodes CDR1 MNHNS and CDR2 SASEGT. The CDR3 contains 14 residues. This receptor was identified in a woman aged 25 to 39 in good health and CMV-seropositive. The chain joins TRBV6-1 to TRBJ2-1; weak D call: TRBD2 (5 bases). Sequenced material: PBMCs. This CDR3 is CASNPSGRYNEQFF. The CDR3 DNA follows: TGTGCCAGCAATCCCAGCGGCAGATACAATGAGCAGTTCTTC.